These T cell receptor beta chains were read from a single sample in a study of T cells in Graves' hyperthyroidism and ophthalmopathy. TCRdb passed the multiplex PCR reads through MiXCR, listing each CDR3 protein once. There are around 690,000 distinct CDR3 sequences in the sample; less than 25% occur only once, and 30% to 40% lies in the top ten. Sequencing used blood. These receptors all come from a man aged 30 to 39 with Graves' ophthalmopathy. CDR3s include the opening cysteine and the closing phenylalanine or tryptophan. D genes are given only for firm matches. Rows give clone size only sometimes, using once, few, many, or a class for an expanded clone.

cdr3_aa: CATSDLDSNQPQHF; cdr3_nt: TGTGCCACCAGTGATTTGGATAGCAATCAGCCCCAGCATTTT; j_call: TRBJ1-5; v_call: TRBV24-1; d_call: NA; clone_size: many
cdr3_aa: CASSFYGEGNQPQHF; cdr3_nt: TGTGCCAGCAGTTTTTACGGGGAGGGCAATCAGCCCCAGCATTTT; j_call: TRBJ1-5; v_call: TRBV28; d_call: NA; clone_size: few
cdr3_aa: CASSEARLKHTQYF; cdr3_nt: TGCGCCAGCAGTGAGGCCAGGTTGAAACATACGCAGTATTTT; j_call: TRBJ2-3; v_call: TRBV10-2; d_call: NA; clone_size: few
cdr3_aa: CASSLAGSETQYF; cdr3_nt: TGTGCCAGCAGCTTAGCCGGCTCAGAGACCCAGTACTTC; j_call: TRBJ2-5; v_call: TRBV7-2; d_call: NA; clone_size: NA
cdr3_aa: CASSLGSGGRSGNTIYF; cdr3_nt: TGTGCCAGCAGTTTAGGTTCGGGGGGCCGCTCTGGAAACACCATATATTTT; j_call: TRBJ1-3; v_call: TRBV28; d_call: NA; clone_size: NA
cdr3_aa: CASSFGQGVNQPQHF; cdr3_nt: TGCGCCAGCAGCTTCGGGCAGGGTGTGAATCAGCCCCAGCATTTT; j_call: TRBJ1-5; v_call: TRBV4-1; d_call: NA; clone_size: few
cdr3_aa: CASSPSGRYEQYF; cdr3_nt: TGCGCCAGCAGCCCATCCGGGCGCTACGAGCAGTACTTC; j_call: TRBJ2-7; v_call: TRBV27; d_call: NA; clone_size: many
cdr3_aa: CASSQDGFDGTKNIQYF; cdr3_nt: TGTGCCAGCAGCCAAGACGGCTTCGACGGCACCAAAAACATTCAGTACTTC; j_call: TRBJ2-4; v_call: TRBV14; d_call: NA; clone_size: NA
cdr3_aa: CASSFGGSHQPQHF; cdr3_nt: TGTGCCAGCAGTTTCGGAGGATCCCATCAGCCCCAGCATTTT; j_call: TRBJ1-5; v_call: TRBV12-3/TRBV12-4; d_call: NA; clone_size: many
cdr3_aa: CSVEDRTGLAGYTF; cdr3_nt: TGCAGCGTTGAAGATCGGACAGGGTTAGCTGGCTACACCTTC; j_call: TRBJ1-2; v_call: TRBV29-1; d_call: TRBD1; clone_size: many
cdr3_aa: CASSLLPGSEQFF; cdr3_nt: TGTGCCAGCAGCTTACTACCTGGGAGTGAGCAGTTCTTC; j_call: TRBJ2-1; v_call: TRBV7-9; d_call: NA; clone_size: few
cdr3_aa: CAISETSTTSEQYF; cdr3_nt: TGTGCCATCAGTGAGACCTCCACTACATCCGAGCAGTACTTC; j_call: TRBJ2-7; v_call: TRBV10-3; d_call: NA; clone_size: NA
cdr3_aa: CASSQDSGAQYF; cdr3_nt: TGTGCCAGCAGCCAAGATTCTGGGGCCCAGTACTTC; j_call: TRBJ2-5; v_call: TRBV4-2; d_call: NA; clone_size: once
cdr3_aa: CASSAFYEQYF; cdr3_nt: TGTGCCAGCAGTGCCTTTTACGAGCAGTACTTC; j_call: TRBJ2-7; v_call: TRBV25-1; d_call: NA; clone_size: NA
cdr3_aa: CAWSGAIGELFF; cdr3_nt: TGTGCCTGGAGTGGAGCAATCGGGGAGCTGTTTTTT; j_call: TRBJ2-2; v_call: TRBV30; d_call: NA; clone_size: few
cdr3_aa: CASSYSMLGNGYTF; cdr3_nt: TGTGCCAGCAGTTACTCGATGTTGGGGAATGGCTACACCTTC; j_call: TRBJ1-2; v_call: TRBV6-5; d_call: NA; clone_size: NA
cdr3_aa: CASSQLGPADNSPLHF; cdr3_nt: TGTGCCAGCAGCCAATTGGGGCCAGCCGATAATTCACCCCTCCACTTT; j_call: TRBJ1-6; v_call: TRBV16; d_call: NA; clone_size: NA
cdr3_aa: CASSQRALSYEQYF; cdr3_nt: TGTGCCAGCAGCCAGCGGGCCCTCTCCTACGAGCAGTACTTC; j_call: TRBJ2-7; v_call: TRBV28; d_call: NA; clone_size: few
cdr3_aa: CASSVGQIYEQYF; cdr3_nt: TGTGCCAGCAGTGTAGGACAGATCTACGAGCAGTACTTC; j_call: TRBJ2-7; v_call: TRBV6-1; d_call: NA; clone_size: NA
cdr3_aa: CASRNRTGGVHEQYF; cdr3_nt: TGTGCCAGCAGGAATCGGACAGGGGGCGTCCACGAGCAGTACTTC; j_call: TRBJ2-7; v_call: TRBV2; d_call: TRBD1; clone_size: many
cdr3_aa: CASSQDTGQDYGYTF; cdr3_nt: TGCGCCAGCAGCCAAGATACGGGACAAGACTATGGCTACACCTTC; j_call: TRBJ1-2; v_call: TRBV4-3; d_call: NA; clone_size: few
cdr3_aa: CASSQERWGSQFSKYF; cdr3_nt: TGTGCCAGCAGCCAAGAACGTTGGGGAAGTCAGTTTTCCAAGTATTTT; j_call: TRBJ2-3; v_call: TRBV3-1; d_call: NA; clone_size: few
cdr3_aa: CASSLEKFRGRYNEQFF; cdr3_nt: TGCGCCAGCAGCTTGGAAAAGTTTCGCGGGAGGTACAATGAGCAGTTCTTC; j_call: TRBJ2-1; v_call: TRBV5-1; d_call: TRBD2; clone_size: few
cdr3_aa: CAGSPGDFSTDTQYF; cdr3_nt: TGTGCCGGCAGCCCCGGGGACTTTAGCACAGATACGCAGTATTTT; j_call: TRBJ2-3; v_call: TRBV6-1; d_call: NA; clone_size: NA
cdr3_aa: CASSLRNLETQYF; cdr3_nt: TGTGCCAGCAGCTTACGGAATTTGGAGACCCAGTACTTC; j_call: TRBJ2-5; v_call: TRBV11-2; d_call: NA; clone_size: many
cdr3_aa: CASSPRGLAKNIQYF; cdr3_nt: TGTGCCAGCAGCCCGAGAGGACTAGCCAAAAACATTCAGTACTTC; j_call: TRBJ2-4; v_call: TRBV7-2; d_call: NA; clone_size: many
cdr3_aa: CSASPGFSNQPQHF; cdr3_nt: TGCAGTGCTAGTCCTGGGTTTAGCAATCAGCCCCAGCATTTT; j_call: TRBJ1-5; v_call: TRBV20-1; d_call: NA; clone_size: few
cdr3_aa: CASSLDPVWEQFF; cdr3_nt: TGTGCCAGCAGCTTAGATCCCGTCTGGGAGCAGTTCTTC; j_call: TRBJ2-1; v_call: TRBV11-2; d_call: NA; clone_size: few
cdr3_aa: CASSLEATASYEQYF; cdr3_nt: TGTGCCAGCAGCTTAGAGGCTACAGCCTCCTACGAGCAGTACTTC; j_call: TRBJ2-7; v_call: TRBV7-9; d_call: NA; clone_size: NA
cdr3_aa: CASSPGTGVTQYF; cdr3_nt: TGTGCCAGCAGTCCCGGGACAGGGGTGACCCAGTACTTC; j_call: TRBJ2-5; v_call: TRBV6-5; d_call: TRBD1; clone_size: many
cdr3_aa: CASSPVGGRLNEQFF; cdr3_nt: TGTGCCAGCAGCCCAGTAGGGGGCAGGTTGAATGAGCAGTTCTTC; j_call: TRBJ2-1; v_call: TRBV28; d_call: TRBD1; clone_size: few
cdr3_aa: CASSVQQGNSPLHF; cdr3_nt: TGTGCCAGCAGCGTACAACAGGGGAATTCACCCCTCCACTTT; j_call: TRBJ1-6; v_call: TRBV9; d_call: TRBD1; clone_size: NA
cdr3_aa: CASSLGFSDSPYEQYF; cdr3_nt: TGTGCCAGCAGCTTAGGTTTCTCGGACAGCCCTTACGAGCAGTACTTC; j_call: TRBJ2-7; v_call: TRBV13; d_call: NA; clone_size: many
cdr3_aa: CASMSSGRWNEQFF; cdr3_nt: TGCGCCAGCATGTCTAGCGGGAGATGGAATGAGCAGTTCTTC; j_call: TRBJ2-1; v_call: TRBV5-1; d_call: TRBD2; clone_size: few
cdr3_aa: CASSYGASGRNQETQYF; cdr3_nt: TGTGCCAGCAGTTACGGGGCTAGCGGGAGGAACCAAGAGACCCAGTACTTC; j_call: TRBJ2-5; v_call: TRBV6-5; d_call: TRBD2; clone_size: NA
cdr3_aa: CASSQEGGLAGDTQYF; cdr3_nt: TGCGCCAGCAGCCAAGAGGGAGGACTAGCGGGAGATACGCAGTATTTT; j_call: TRBJ2-3; v_call: TRBV4-1; d_call: TRBD2; clone_size: few
cdr3_aa: CAIKGAGERNYGYTF; cdr3_nt: TGTGCCATCAAAGGGGCAGGGGAGAGAAACTATGGCTACACCTTC; j_call: TRBJ1-2; v_call: TRBV10-3; d_call: NA; clone_size: NA
cdr3_aa: CSARDWLAGGYNEQFF; cdr3_nt: TGCAGTGCTAGAGACTGGCTAGCGGGAGGCTACAATGAGCAGTTCTTC; j_call: TRBJ2-1; v_call: TRBV20-1; d_call: TRBD2; clone_size: NA
cdr3_aa: CASGLAPNTGELFF; cdr3_nt: TGCGCTTCCGGACTAGCCCCGAACACCGGGGAGCTGTTTTTT; j_call: TRBJ2-2; v_call: TRBV5-1; d_call: TRBD2; clone_size: few
cdr3_aa: CASSYGTSGTTDTQYF; cdr3_nt: TGTGCCAGCAGTTACGGGACTAGCGGAACCACAGATACGCAGTATTTT; j_call: TRBJ2-3; v_call: TRBV6-2/TRBV6-3; d_call: TRBD2; clone_size: NA
cdr3_aa: CASSPGIGSYEQYF; cdr3_nt: TGTGCCAGCAGCCCCGGGATAGGCTCCTACGAGCAGTACTTC; j_call: TRBJ2-7; v_call: TRBV3-1; d_call: NA; clone_size: few
cdr3_aa: CSVEVTGSLFAEAFF; cdr3_nt: TGCAGCGTTGAAGTGACAGGGTCTTTGTTCGCTGAAGCTTTCTTT; j_call: TRBJ1-1; v_call: TRBV29-1; d_call: TRBD1; clone_size: NA
cdr3_aa: CASSTGLVGFDEQFF; cdr3_nt: TGTGCCAGCAGCACTGGACTAGTCGGTTTTGATGAGCAGTTCTTC; j_call: TRBJ2-1; v_call: TRBV7-9; d_call: TRBD2; clone_size: many
cdr3_aa: CASSGQAGGQDTQYF; cdr3_nt: TGTGCCAGCAGTGGTCAAGCGGGGGGCCAGGATACGCAGTATTTT; j_call: TRBJ2-3; v_call: TRBV2; d_call: TRBD2; clone_size: NA
cdr3_aa: CASSLESGTGGYEQYF; cdr3_nt: TGCGCCAGCAGCTTGGAATCCGGGACAGGGGGCTACGAGCAGTACTTC; j_call: TRBJ2-7; v_call: TRBV5-1; d_call: TRBD1; clone_size: few
cdr3_aa: CASSQEQVVGTEAFF; cdr3_nt: TGTGCCAGCAGCCAAGAGCAGGTGGTCGGCACTGAAGCTTTCTTT; j_call: TRBJ1-1; v_call: TRBV3-1; d_call: NA; clone_size: many
cdr3_aa: CASTKPGLENIQYF; cdr3_nt: TGTGCCAGCACGAAACCGGGACTCGAAAACATTCAGTACTTC; j_call: TRBJ2-4; v_call: TRBV5-6; d_call: NA; clone_size: NA
cdr3_aa: CASTLGGAGETQYF; cdr3_nt: TGTGCCAGCACCCTGGGGGGAGCGGGAGAGACCCAGTACTTC; j_call: TRBJ2-5; v_call: TRBV12-3/TRBV12-4; d_call: NA; clone_size: few
cdr3_aa: CASSRGTGSIAFF; cdr3_nt: TGTGCCAGCAGTCGTGGGACAGGGAGTATAGCTTTCTTT; j_call: TRBJ1-1; v_call: TRBV6-1; d_call: TRBD1; clone_size: NA